These 27 T cell receptor beta chains were all obtained from the same sample, sequenced in a study of early T cells in non-severe SARS-CoV-2 infection. Each CDR3 protein gets one entry after TCRdb re-called the 5' RACE reads with MiXCR. The table has under 65,000 distinct CDR3 sequences, under 15% seen once. Material: whole blood. These receptors originate from an adult who was a healthcare worker with PCR-confirmed SARS-CoV-2 infection or an uninfected control (not recorded which).

The table lists this clonotype with many counts. The chain carries TRBV4-3 and TRBJ2-1, with TRBD1 as a possible D gene (6 bases). Per the germline V gene, CDR1 is LGHNA and CDR2 is YSLEER. CDR3 size: 14 residues. V shed 6 bases and J shed 5 bases, with 14 bases lying between them. The CDR3 sequence: CASRRDIANNEQFF. CDR3 nucleotide sequence: TGCGCCAGCAGACGGGACATAGCTAACAATGAGCAGTTCTTC.

The chain couples TRBV7-9 to TRBJ2-1; TRBD2 matches at 14 bases. The CDR3 covers 20 residues. V lost 5 bases to trimming and J lost 0 bases; unmatched junction nucleotides: 12. The germline V gene encodes CDR1 SEHNR and CDR2 FQNEAQ (reference sequence). This chain's CDR3 is CASSRTGTSGGRSSYNEQFF. CDR3 DNA: TGTGCCAGCAGCCGAACCGGGACTAGCGGGGGTAGGAGCTCCTACAATGAGCAGTTCTTC.

This clonotype was seen more than once but under ten times. The chain is built from TRBV5-1 and TRBJ1-1, with D perhaps matching TRBD1 (6 bases). The ends were cut back, 5 bases at V and 0 bases at J, with 17 bases in the middle. In germline, CDR1 is SGHRS, CDR2 YFSETQ. The length of the CDR3 is 16 residues. The CDR3 loop reads CASRYVDSILNTEAFF. The CDR3 nucleotides are TGCGCCAGCAGATACGTGGACAGTATTTTGAACACTGAAGCTTTCTTT.

Only a few counts were recorded for this clonotype. V gene TRBV7-8 combines with J gene TRBJ2-2; maybe TRBD2 (6 bases). CDR3 length: 18 residues. The germline V gene has CDR1 SGHVS and CDR2 FQNEAQ. V was clipped by 6 bases and J by 0 bases, with 20 bases between them. The CDR3 here is CASRPGLRINPNTGELFF. The DNA for the CDR3 is TGTGCCAGCAGGCCGGGACTTCGCATTAATCCGAACACCGGGGAGCTGTTTTTT.

This clonotype was recorded at least ten times. V and J are TRBV3-1 and TRBJ1-4; 8 bases line up with TRBD1. The length of the CDR3 is 15 residues. CDR1 and CDR2 from the germline V gene are LGHDT and YNNKEL (reference sequence). With V trimmed by 4 bases and J by 8 bases, 9 bases remained unmatched. CDR3 sequence (DNA): TGTGCCAGCAGCCGCCAGACAGGGGAGGGCGAAAAACTGTTTTTT. As protein: CASSRQTGEGEKLFF.

In its sample, this clonotype was seen many times. The chain links TRBV7-9 to TRBJ1-2; D remains ambiguous. The CDR3 totals 14 residues. The V and J ends lost 2 bases and 4 bases respectively, with 11 bases between them. The germline CDR1 and CDR2 sequences are SEHNR and FQNEAQ (reference sequence). The CDR3 sequence is CASSLNAPPYGYTF. The CDR3 bases are TGTGCCAGCAGCTTAAACGCCCCCCCCTATGGCTACACCTTC.

In its sample, this clonotype was seen many times. The chain has TRBV7-2 and TRBJ1-1; D not resolved. Looked up from germline, CDR1 is SGHTA and CDR2 is FQGNSA. This CDR3 is built from 12 residues. Trimming removed 1 base from V and 3 bases from J, with 3 bases in between. CDR3 DNA sequence: TGTGCCAGCAGCTTAGAGGACACTGAAGCTTTCTTT. This sequence encodes CASSLEDTEAFF.

This clonotype has at least ten counts. The chain links TRBV6-1 to TRBJ1-2; possibly TRBD1 for D (5 bases). The CDR3 spans 14 residues. Germline CDR1 reads MNHNS; CDR2 reads SASEGT. Trimming pared 7 bases from V and 3 bases from J, leaving 15 bases between. CDR3 loop: CASTYDRQYYGYTF. The DNA of the CDR3 is TGTGCCAGCACCTACGACAGACAGTACTATGGCTACACCTTC.

The rearrangement uses TRBV12-3 or TRBV12-4 and TRBJ2-3; 7 bases line up with TRBD1. Losses at the gene ends were 3 bases for V and 2 bases for J; bases not matched to a gene: 5. The CDR3 is made up of 15 amino acids. The CDR3 region is CASSFQTGYTDTQYF. The DNA of the CDR3 is TGTGCCAGCAGTTTCCAGACAGGGTACACAGATACGCAGTATTTT.

There are many counts of this clonotype. The CDR3 sequence is CASSLVPGAGELFF. CDR3 nucleotide sequence: TGCGCCAGCAGCTTGGTGCCGGGCGCCGGGGAGCTGTTTTTT. The rearrangement links TRBV5-1 to TRBJ2-2; no definite D call. Trimming took off 0 bases at V and 6 bases at J, with 9 bases between the two ends. CDR1 and CDR2 from the germline V gene are SGHRS and YFSETQ. The CDR3 extends over 14 amino acids.

The chain links TRBV6-6 to TRBJ1-2; D gene uncertain. Trimming took 2 bases from V and 8 from J, leaving 12 bases between them. This CDR3 comprises 13 residues. CDR1 is MNHNY and CDR2 is SVGAGI in the germline V gene (reference sequence). The chain's CDR3 is CASSYTAVRGYTF. CDR3 coding DNA: TGTGCCAGCAGTTACACAGCAGTTAGGGGCTACACCTTC.

CDR3 DNA sequence: TGTGCCAGCATAGGCGGGGCAGGACAAGAGACCCAGTACTTC. It encodes CASIGGAGQETQYF. The chain joins TRBV7-8 to TRBJ2-5; D is perhaps TRBD2 (6 bases). V was cut by 7 bases and J by 2 bases, with 14 bases left in between. There are 14 residues in the CDR3. Germline V CDR1 and CDR2: SGHVS, FQNEAQ.

This clonotype was seen ten or more times. The V and J genes are TRBV20-1 and TRBJ2-1, with D possibly being TRBD1 (6 bases). The length of the CDR3 is 16 residues. Germline CDR1 is DFQATT and CDR2 is SNEGSKA (reference sequence). Deletions cut 0 bases from V and 2 bases from J, with 14 bases between. The CDR3 protein is CSARDLPGATYNEQFF. For the CDR3, the DNA is TGCAGTGCTAGAGATTTACCAGGGGCAACCTACAATGAGCAGTTCTTC.

The chain recombines TRBV13 with TRBJ2-5; 10 bases map to TRBD2. Germline CDR1 and CDR2: PRHDT and FYEKMQ (reference sequence). With 4 bases clipped from V and 4 bases from J, the junction kept 3 bases outside the gene matches. The CDR3 contains 14 residues. The CDR3 region is CASSSGLAVETQYF. The CDR3 region has the DNA TGTGCCAGCAGCTCCGGACTAGCGGTAGAGACCCAGTACTTC.

This clonotype was picked up many times. The J gene is TRBJ2-3, the V gene TRBV7-2; no reliable D call. Germline CDR1 SGHTA, CDR2 FQGNSA. This CDR3 has 13 residues. Between the trimmed V and J ends, which lost 2 bases and 2 bases, there was a span of 5 bases. DNA for the CDR3: TGTGCCAGCAGCTTATTCGCCACAGATACGCAGTATTTT. Encoded protein: CASSLFATDTQYF.

The chain is built from TRBV12-3 or TRBV12-4 and TRBJ2-2; 9 bases map to TRBD1. This CDR3 has 14 amino acids. The trim removed 8 bases at V and 5 bases at J, leaving 6 bases unmatched. CDR3 amino acids: CASPTGGFTGELFF. CDR3 coding DNA: TGTGCCAGCCCGACAGGGGGGTTTACCGGGGAGCTGTTTTTT.

This clonotype was observed at least ten times. The chain has TRBV5-1 and TRBJ2-7; perhaps D is TRBD1 or TRBD2 (5 bases each). The CDR3 totals 14 residues. Trimming removed 3 bases at V and 3 bases at J, with 13 bases between. Germline V gene lookup returns CDR1 SGHRS and CDR2 YFSETQ. CDR3 sequence: CASSSGTTIYEQYF. CDR3 in DNA: TGCGCCAGCAGCTCGGGGACCACCATCTACGAGCAGTACTTC.

V is TRBV12-3 or TRBV12-4 and J is TRBJ2-1; D is undetermined. The CDR3 is 13 amino acids. With 5 bases removed from V and 4 bases from J, the gap between germline ends came to 9 bases. The CDR3 reads CASSAQLYNEQFF. The CDR3 nucleotides are TGTGCCAGCAGTGCTCAGCTTTACAATGAGCAGTTCTTC.

The rearrangement uses TRBV5-1 and TRBJ1-3; D is uncertain. Germline V gene sequence: CDR1 SGHRS, CDR2 YFSETQ. The CDR3 has 16 residues. V was cut by 2 bases and J by 0 bases, with 12 bases left in between. DNA of the CDR3: TGCGCCAGCAGCTTTGGAAGCCCTAGCTCTGGAAACACCATATATTTT. The encoded protein is CASSFGSPSSGNTIYF.

This clonotype was detected only a few times. This chain joins TRBV20-1 and TRBJ2-5; no clear D. In germline, CDR1 is DFQATT, CDR2 SNEGSKA (reference sequence). Trimming took 4 bases from V and 5 from J, leaving 8 bases between them. The CDR3 has 11 residues. The DNA of the CDR3 is TGCAGTGCTATTTCTACGGAGACCCAGTACTTC. Amino acids: CSAISTETQYF.

This clonotype was found many times. The rearrangement links TRBV5-4 to TRBJ2-1, with a weak D call TRBD1 (5 bases). Trimming shortened V by 0 bases and J by 6 bases, and 13 bases separated the two germline ends. The CDR3 has 15 residues. Germline assignment: CDR1 SGHNT and CDR2 YYREEE (reference sequence). The CDR3 nucleotides read TGTGCCAGCAGCTTGGTGGGCAGGGCCTTCAATGAGCAGTTCTTC. Translated: CASSLVGRAFNEQFF.

Only one count was recorded for this clonotype. V and J are TRBV10-3 and TRBJ2-5; 11 bases map to TRBD2. The CDR3 contains 15 residues. Germline trimming cut 5 bases from V and 3 bases from J; bases unmatched to any gene: 5. The germline CDR1 and CDR2 sequences are ENHRY and SYGVKD. CDR3 protein: CAISTGLAVKETQYF. The DNA for the CDR3 is TGTGCCATCAGTACGGGACTAGCGGTGAAAGAGACCCAGTACTTC.

This clonotype was detected many times. J is TRBJ1-2 and V is TRBV4-3, with TRBD1 matching 9 bases. This CDR3 region has 16 residues. The trim removed 1 base at V and 4 bases at J, leaving 7 bases unmatched. Germline lookup yields CDR1 LGHNA and CDR2 YSLEER. The CDR3 spells CASSQGMRDRVYGYTF. DNA for the CDR3: TGCGCCAGCAGCCAAGGCATGAGGGACAGGGTCTATGGCTACACCTTC.

J is TRBJ1-4 and V is TRBV7-2; D unresolved. This CDR3 comprises 15 residues. The V gene lost 1 base and the J gene lost 0 bases, with 6 bases spanning the gap. Germline loops: CDR1 SGHTA, CDR2 FQGNSA. The CDR3 spells CASSLGWTTNEKLFF. The CDR3 DNA sequence: TGTGCCAGCAGCTTAGGATGGACAACTAATGAAAAACTGTTTTTT.

This clonotype was found many times. The rearrangement links TRBV12-3 or TRBV12-4 to TRBJ1-6; tentative D call: TRBD1 (6 bases). Trimming cost V 6 bases and J 7 bases, with 10 bases left between them. This CDR3 has 13 amino acids. CDR3 region: CASSGGQNSPLHF. The CDR3 nucleotides read TGTGCCAGCAGCGGGGGGCAGAATTCACCCCTCCACTTT.

This clonotype has only a few counts. The chain recombines TRBV7-6 with TRBJ2-3; D is ambiguous. Between the trimmed V and J ends, which lost 4 bases and 0 bases, there was a span of 11 bases. This CDR3 is 15 amino acids long. Germline V lookup: CDR1 SGHVS, CDR2 FNYEAQ. The CDR3, as DNA: TGTGCCAGCAGCTCCTCGGGTACTAGCACAGATACGCAGTATTTT. Protein product: CASSSSGTSTDTQYF.

This clonotype was observed a few times. The V gene is TRBV18, the J gene TRBJ2-2, with 11 bases matching TRBD2. The germline CDR1 and CDR2 sequences are KGHSH and LQKENI. This CDR3 has 17 residues. Trimming removed 2 bases from V and 4 bases from J; junction bases left unmatched: 6. Here the CDR3 reads CASSPVSLAGGTGELFF. CDR3 sequence (DNA): TGTGCCAGCTCACCAGTTTCGCTAGCGGGGGGCACCGGGGAGCTGTTTTTT.